Shown below are 22 T cell receptor beta chains from a single sample sequenced in a study of cytomegalovirus exposure and HLA in healthy donors. This PCR relied on a set of 60 Vbeta primers and 13 Jbeta primers. Sequencing was performed with immunoSEQ multiplex PCR; in TCRdb, only in-frame clones are kept and a portion is missing. In the table there are around 200,000 clones, 75% to 90% of which are singletons. The specimen was PBMCs. The receptors here all came from a boy younger than 18 in good health and CMV-seronegative.

Only one count was recorded for this clone. Other nucleotide sequences from this sample produce the same CDR3. This sequence joins TRBV25-1 and TRBJ1-5; D gene ambiguous. Trimming took off 5 bases at V and 6 bases at J, with 17 bases between the two ends. Germline V gives CDR1 MGHDK, CDR2 SYGVNS. There are 15 residues in the CDR3. The CDR3 DNA is TGTGCCAGCAGTCAAACCTCTAACCCCTCTCAGCCCCAGCATTTT. Its protein is CASSQTSNPSQPQHF.

This chain links TRBV5-5 with TRBJ1-1, with TRBD1 identical over 7 bases. V trimming: 0 bases; J trimming: 4 bases; junction bases outside the gene matches: 12. CDR3 size: 17 residues. Germline CDR1 SGHKS, CDR2 YYEKEE (reference sequence). CDR3 coding DNA: TGTGCCAGCAGCTTGGACAGGGGCGATTGGGGGAGCACTGAAGCTTTCTTT. This translates into CASSLDRGDWGSTEAFF.

This rearrangement joins TRBV7-2 to TRBJ2-5, with D perhaps TRBD1 (5 bases). Germline CDR1 reads SGHTA; CDR2 reads FQGNSA. The V gene lost 0 bases and the J gene lost 4 bases, with 15 bases spanning the gap. The CDR3 covers 16 residues. In nucleotides, the CDR3 is TGTGCCAGCAGCTTAGCGGGGCGGAGCTTCCCAGAGACCCAGTACTTC. Protein: CASSLAGRSFPETQYF.

The chain is built from TRBV11-3 and TRBJ2-7; 7 nucleotides align to TRBD1. Germline V gives CDR1 SGHNT, CDR2 YENEEA. The J segment lost 2 bases and the V segment lost 5 bases, leaving 6 bases of the junction unmatched. This CDR3 region has 14 residues. Here the CDR3 reads CASSGPGTAYEQYF. The CDR3 coding sequence is TGTGCCAGCAGCGGGCCCGGGACAGCCTACGAGCAGTACTTC.

The chain recombines TRBV10-3 with TRBJ1-2; perhaps TRBD1 as D (6 bases). CDR1 is ENHRY and CDR2 is SYGVKD in the germline V gene. Trimming took off 0 bases at V and 10 bases at J, with 15 bases between the two ends. The CDR3 sequence is 14 residues long. The CDR3 reads CAISESPDRRTYTF. The CDR3 DNA reads as TGTGCCATCAGTGAGTCGCCGGACAGAAGAACCTACACCTTC.

For this clone: The junction does not match germline at one end; this may be a read error. The V gene is TRBV7-7, the J gene TRBJ2-1; 8 bases fit TRBD2. Per the germline V gene, CDR1 is SSHAT and CDR2 is FNYEAQ (reference sequence). The CDR3 is 17 residues long. CDR3 residues: CASSLNYYSGTENEQFF. The CDR3 nucleotides are TGTGCTAGCAGCTTAAATTATTATAGCGGGACGGAGAATGAGCAGTTCTTC.

The V and J genes are TRBV29-1 and TRBJ1-2; 7 positions match TRBD1. V shed 6 bases, J shed 2 bases, and the junction held 6 bases outside the gene matches. Germline V gene lookup returns CDR1 SQVTM and CDR2 ANQGSEA. The CDR3 runs 13 residues. Written as DNA, the CDR3 is TGCAGCGTCCAACAGGGGAAGAACTATGGCTACACCTTC. Translated, it gives CSVQQGKNYGYTF. Complete variable domain (other parts from reference TRBV29-1 and TRBJ1-2): SAVISQKPSRDICQRGTSLTIQCQVDSQVTMMFWYRQQPGQSLTLIATANQGSEATYESGFVIDKFPISRPNLTFSTLTVSNMSPEDSSIYLCSVQQGKNYGYTFGSGTRLTVV.

The V call is TRBV12-5, the J call TRBJ2-3; 8 bases match TRBD1. The J segment lost 1 base and the V segment lost 3 bases, leaving 9 bases of the junction unmatched. Germline V gene lookup returns CDR1 LGHNT and CDR2 FRNRAP. The CDR3 spans 17 residues. The CDR3 DNA follows: TGTGCTAGTGGTTTACCCCCCGGACAGGGACGCACAGATACGCAGTATTTT. Translation gives CASGLPPGQGRTDTQYF.

The DNA for the CDR3 is TGTGCCAGCCGCGTTGGCCCGGGTAACTATGGCTACACCTTC. Its translation is CASRVGPGNYGYTF. The V call is TRBV6-5, the J call TRBJ1-2; no clear D. In germline, CDR1 is MNHEY, CDR2 SVGAGI. V lost 8 bases to trimming and J lost 1 base, with 14 bases between them. This CDR3 is built from 14 residues.

This chain uses TRBV25-1 with TRBJ1-1, with TRBD1 identical over 9 bases. The CDR3 contains 13 residues. The germline V gene has CDR1 MGHDK and CDR2 SYGVNS. V lost 7 bases, J lost 11 bases, and 11 bases stayed unmatched. CDR3 loop: CASNKQGAGGAFF. The CDR3 bases are TGTGCCAGCAATAAACAGGGGGCAGGGGGCGCTTTCTTT.

The V and J genes are TRBV6-1 and TRBJ2-1, with D possibly matching TRBD2 (6 bases). With 6 bases removed from V and 9 bases from J, the gap between germline ends came to 21 bases. The V gene's germline CDR1 is MNHNS and CDR2 SASEGT. The CDR3 is made up of 15 amino acids. CDR3 coding DNA: TGTGCCAGCAGCGCACTATGGGGGGTACGGGTTGAGCAGTTCTTC. This translates into CASSALWGVRVEQFF.

This clone has only one observation. The V gene is TRBV9, the J gene TRBJ2-1; TRBD2 agrees at 8 bases. The CDR3 is 15 residues long. Germline lookup yields CDR1 SGDLS and CDR2 YYNGEE. V lost 4 bases, J lost 2 bases, and 5 bases stayed unmatched. CDR3 bases: TGTGCCAGCAGCACCCGGGGGGGAGCCTACAATGAGCAGTTCTTC. It codes for CASSTRGGAYNEQFF.

This clone has a single count. J is TRBJ2-5 and V is TRBV5-3; 9 bases agree with TRBD1. The J call may be in error: the DNA end matches TRBJ2-7 better. TRBV5-3 is filed as an ORF, its function uncertain. The CDR3 length is 14 residues. CDR3 region: CARGPGQGYYEQYF. The CDR3 nucleotides are TGTGCCAGAGGACCGGGACAGGGTTACTACGAGCAGTACTTC.

The chain employs TRBV6-5 and TRBJ2-5; D perhaps matches TRBD2 (5 bases). CDR3 length: 13 amino acids. V lost 6 bases and J 5 bases, leaving 13 bases between the germline ends. CDR1 MNHEY and CDR2 SVGAGI come from the germline V gene. The CDR3: CASSLIARETQYF. DNA of the CDR3: TGTGCCAGCAGCCTTATAGCGAGGGAGACCCAGTACTTC.

The chain combines TRBV6-5 with TRBJ1-1, with D uncertain. The V end lost 2 bases, the J end lost 1 base, and 8 bases lay between the germline ends. This CDR3 is built from 14 residues. Germline assignment: CDR1 MNHEY and CDR2 SVGAGI. The CDR3 DNA follows: TGTGCCAGCAGTTACGACCACAGGAACACTGAAGCTTTCTTT. Its protein product is CASSYDHRNTEAFF.

The V call is TRBV5-1, the J call TRBJ1-2; 9 positions agree with TRBD1. CDR1 and CDR2 (germline): SGHRS, YFSETQ. V shed 2 bases, J shed 8 bases, and the junction held 4 bases outside the gene matches. The CDR3 length is 13 residues. The CDR3 bases are TGCGCCAGCAGCTTACCGACAGGGGGAGGCTACACCTTC. Its protein is CASSLPTGGGYTF.

Written as DNA, the CDR3 is TGCAGCGTTGCGAGACAGGGGGACACTGAAGCTTTCTTT. It specifies CSVARQGDTEAFF. This chain connects TRBV29-1 to TRBJ1-1, with TRBD1 identical over 9 bases. The CDR3 runs 13 residues. The germline CDR1 and CDR2 sequences are SQVTM and ANQGSEA. V was clipped by 4 bases and J by 3 bases; unmatched bases: 3. The full variable domain, its missing parts supplied by reference TRBV29-1 and TRBJ1-1, is SAVISQKPSRDICQRGTSLTIQCQVDSQVTMMFWYRQQPGQSLTLIATANQGSEATYESGFVIDKFPISRPNLTFSTLTVSNMSPEDSSIYLCSVARQGDTEAFFGQGTRLTVV.

The chain joins TRBV19 to TRBJ2-7; 9 nucleotides line up with TRBD1. The CDR3 spans 14 residues. CDR1 is LNHDA and CDR2 is SQIVND in the germline V gene (reference sequence). With V trimmed by 4 bases and J by 2 bases, 3 bases remained unmatched. Written as DNA, the CDR3 is TGTGCCAGTAGTACCGACAGGGGGACCTACGAGCAGTACTTC. Protein sequence: CASSTDRGTYEQYF.

CDR3 bases: TGTGCCAGCAGCCGGGGGGGGGATGGCTACACCTTC. Protein: CASSRGGDGYTF. The gene calls are TRBV6-5 and TRBJ1-2; D possibly corresponds to TRBD1 (5 bases). This CDR3 has 12 amino acids. V lost 6 bases and J lost 6, with 11 bases in between. CDR1 MNHEY and CDR2 SVGAGI come from the germline V gene.

This clone was counted a single time. The rearrangement joins TRBV9 to TRBJ2-3, with 15 bases matching TRBD2. The CDR3 length is 18 residues. Per germline, CDR1 SGDLS and CDR2 YYNGEE. V dropped 4 bases and J dropped 5; count of bases not matched to a gene: 11. The CDR3 nucleotides are TGTGCCAGCAGCCCAGGGACTAGCGGGAGGATGTTTCTAGATACGCAGTATTTT. Its translation: CASSPGTSGRMFLDTQYF.

The chain links TRBV27 to TRBJ2-1, with 7 bases identical to TRBD2. The CDR3 sequence is 16 residues long. Germline assignment: CDR1 MNHEY and CDR2 SMNVEV (reference sequence). Trimming at V came to 3 bases and at J to 6 bases, leaving 11 bases not matched to a gene. The CDR3, as DNA: TGTGCCAGCAGTTTTGGCGGGAGTCCCCCCATCAATGAGCAGTTCTTC. This translates into CASSFGGSPPINEQFF.

The CDR3 DNA is TGCGCCAGCAGGACGGGACTAGCGGGAACCGAGCAGTACTTC. Protein product: CASRTGLAGTEQYF. The rearrangement joins TRBV4-1 to TRBJ2-5, with 13 bases lining up with TRBD2. With the DNA end fitting TRBJ2-7 better, the J assignment may be wrong. Per germline, CDR1 MGHRA and CDR2 YSYEKL. This CDR3 contains 14 residues.